The 8 T cell receptor beta chains reported below all come from one sample, sequenced in a study of metastatic and nonmetastatic thyroid tumors. Through MiXCR, TCRdb re-clonotyped the PCR reads. The sample consists of about 56,000 clones, almost 30% of them appearing once. Every patient underwent thyroid surgery untreated. Source material: blood. The receptors were gathered from a female donor with papillary thyroid cancer or a benign thyroid nodule (not recorded which). Some clones in this sample may be carry-over from other donors' samples.

This clone was recorded a few times. The J gene is TRBJ2-5, the V gene TRBV7-9; 10 bases agree with TRBD2. Germline V gene sequence: CDR1 SEHNR, CDR2 FQNEAQ (reference sequence). V lost 0 bases and J lost 2; bases outside the gene matches: 0. This CDR3 is built from 15 residues. This chain's CDR3 is CASSLAAGGQETQYF. CDR3 in DNA: TGTGCCAGCAGCTTAGCAGCGGGGGGGCAAGAGACCCAGTACTTC.

This clone was detected a few times. V and J are TRBV28 and TRBJ1-2, with no clear D. This CDR3 spans 15 amino acids. Per germline, CDR1 MDHEN and CDR2 SYDVKM. Trimming left V 2 bases short and J 4 bases short, with 14 bases between. The CDR3 protein is CASSLPSAEIYGYTF. The DNA of the CDR3 is TGTGCCAGCAGTTTACCCTCCGCGGAGATCTATGGCTACACCTTC.

This clone qualifies as medium-sized (0.01 to 0.1%). V is TRBV3-1 and J is TRBJ1-5; D not certain. The CDR3 sequence is 15 residues long. The germline gives CDR1 LGHDT, CDR2 YNNKEL (reference sequence). V lost 5 bases to trimming and J lost 1 base, with 12 bases between them. CDR3 nucleotide sequence: TGTGCCAGCAGCGGATCAGGAAGGAGCAATCAGCCCCAGCATTTT. Translation: CASSGSGRSNQPQHF. Full variable domain (missing parts from reference TRBV3-1 and TRBJ1-5): DTAVSQTPKYLVTQMGNDKSIKCEQNLGHDTMYWYKQDSKKFLKIMFSYNNKELIINETVPNRFSPKSPDKAHLNLHINSLELGDSAVYFCASSGSGRSNQPQHFGDGTRLSIL.

This clone has ten or more counts. The V call is TRBV6-1, the J call TRBJ2-4; 12 nucleotides line up with TRBD2. Trimming removed 8 bases from V and 10 bases from J; junction bases left unmatched: 9. Germline values: CDR1 MNHNS, CDR2 SASEGT. The CDR3 has 14 residues. The CDR3 region is CASASGRVDGIQYF. The CDR3 bases are TGTGCCAGCGCTAGCGGGAGGGTAGACGGGATTCAGTACTTC.

This sequence joins TRBV11-1 and TRBJ2-7; 9 bases fit TRBD1. Germline assignment: CDR1 SGHAT and CDR2 FQDESV (reference sequence). The CDR3 loop spans 15 amino acids. The V segment lost 6 bases and the J segment 3 bases; nucleotides outside the gene matches: 9. In nucleotides, the CDR3 is TGTGCCAGCAGGGATCCGGGACAGGGCTACTACGAGCAGTACTTC. Protein product: CASRDPGQGYYEQYF.

This clone was seen ten or more times. J is TRBJ2-1 and V is TRBV7-2, with 8 bases matching TRBD1. Unmatched junction bases numbered 9, after V lost 0 bases and J lost 8 bases. In germline, CDR1 is SGHTA, CDR2 FQGNSA. The CDR3 length is 16 residues. CDR3 sequence (DNA): TGTGCCAGCAGCTTAGCGCGGTGGCAGGGGGCCCATGAGCAGTTCTTC. Residues: CASSLARWQGAHEQFF.

V gene TRBV24-1 combines with J gene TRBJ2-2; 15 bases line up with TRBD2. The CDR3 is made up of 18 amino acids. Germline V lookup: CDR1 KGHDR, CDR2 SFDVKD. Unmatched junction bases numbered 5, after V lost 7 bases and J lost 0 bases. Here the CDR3 DNA reads TGTGCCACCAGGGGACTAGCGGGAGGAGGCTCGAACACCGGGGAGCTGTTTTTT. Translation gives CATRGLAGGGSNTGELFF.

This sequence joins TRBV9 and TRBJ1-3; D remains ambiguous. CDR1 and CDR2 (germline): SGDLS, YYNGEE. Trimming shortened V by 3 bases and J by 6 bases, and 10 bases separated the two germline ends. The CDR3 has 13 residues. The CDR3 nucleotides read TGTGCCAGCAGCGGGGTCGGGGTAAACACCATATATTTT. This codes for CASSGVGVNTIYF.